The source of this T cell receptor beta chain is a study of blood T cell repertoires in COVID-19. Study at large: T cells, B-cell-depleted T cells, or PBMCs supplied cDNA or gDNA.

V was shortened by 5 bases and J by 2 bases, with 13 bases between the two germline ends. Germline V gene lookup returns CDR1 MDHEN and CDR2 SYDVKM. The CDR3 covers 15 residues. Original processing methods: Amplifying reference gene primers gave estimates of nucleated cell counts. Generated by immunoSEQ multiplex PCR, the TCRdb table keeps only in-frame clones and is missing some. V and J calls and clone size are as listed in that table; D and trimming were resolved from the DNA. This sample has approximately 290,000 clones, with 70% to 90% found just once. The sequence was obtained from an older woman with acute or convalescent COVID-19. The chain has TRBV28 and TRBJ1-5; D is unresolved. The sequencing input was peripheral blood. CDR3 coding DNA: TGTGCCAGCAGTATACAAACGGGAGGCAATCAGCCCCAGCATTTT. It specifies CASSIQTGGNQPQHF. Full variable domain (outside the CDR3, taken from reference TRBV28 and TRBJ1-5): DVKVTQSSRYLVKRTGEKVFLECVQDMDHENMFWYRQDPGLGLRLIYFSYDVKMKEKGDIPEGYSVSREKKERFSLILESASTNQTSMYLCASSIQTGGNQPQHFGDGTRLSIL.